A single sample is the source of the 20 T cell receptor beta chains below, sequenced in a study of technical replicates of blood from four donors. Clones were read by immunoSEQ multiplex PCR, and TCRdb kept only the in-frame ones, dropping some. The sample has more than 13,000 clones, 70% to 80% seen once. Sequenced input: PBMCs. The receptors were sampled from a human donor in good health.

The table lists this clone with a few counts. V usage is TRBV10-3 and J usage is TRBJ2-7, with a weak D call TRBD1 (5 bases). There are 15 residues in the CDR3. The V end was cut by 3 bases, the J end by 1 base, with 13 bases between. CDR1 ENHRY and CDR2 SYGVKD come from the germline V gene. The CDR3 DNA reads TGTGCCATCAGTGACTTGACAGACAGTTCCTACGAGCAGTACTTC. Translating gives CAISDLTDSSYEQYF.

The CDR3: CASSDGTGGNEQFF. CDR3 nucleotide sequence: TGTGCCAGCAGTGACGGGACAGGGGGGAATGAGCAGTTCTTC. V gene TRBV5-4 combines with J gene TRBJ2-1; 11 nucleotides match TRBD1. The CDR3 consists of 14 residues. Germline V gene lookup returns CDR1 SGHNT and CDR2 YYREEE (reference sequence). The V and J ends lost 5 bases and 7 bases, in that order; junction bases with no gene match: 5.

This chain uses TRBV30 with TRBJ1-6, with D possibly TRBD1 on 6 matching bases. Looked up from germline, CDR1 is GTSNPN and CDR2 is SVGIG (reference sequence). The CDR3 runs 15 residues. Trimming removed 5 bases from V and 10 bases from J, with 21 bases in between. The CDR3 DNA reads as TGTGCCTGGGCCCCGGTGGACAGTCTGTCCTCACCCCTCCACTTT. Translation gives CAWAPVDSLSSPLHF.

The genes are TRBV7-2 and TRBJ1-1, with TRBD1 identical over 8 bases. Per germline, CDR1 SGHTA and CDR2 FQGNSA. Unmatched junction bases numbered 0, after V lost 1 base and J lost 5 bases. The CDR3 has 13 amino acids. The CDR3 here is CASSLDRGTEAFF. Here the CDR3 DNA reads TGTGCCAGCAGCTTAGACAGGGGGACTGAAGCTTTCTTT.

About this clone: A read error may account for a junction end that differs from germline. This chain joins TRBV18 and TRBJ2-7; the D gene is possibly TRBD2 (6 bases). Looked up from germline, CDR1 is KGHSH and CDR2 is LQKENI. The CDR3 contains 12 residues. This CDR3 is CASSPLGTVMYF. The CDR3, as DNA: TGTGCCAGCTCTCCACTCGGGACTGTGATGTACTTC.

The rearrangement uses TRBV6-6 and TRBJ2-7, with D possibly being TRBD2 (6 bases). The germline V gene encodes CDR1 MNHNY and CDR2 SVGAGI (reference sequence). V gave up 3 bases and J gave up 6 bases, with 21 bases separating them. The CDR3 runs 16 residues. This CDR3 reads CASSYSLGGRDGEQYF. The CDR3, as DNA: TGTGCCAGCAGTTATTCGCTTGGAGGGAGAGACGGCGAGCAGTACTTC.

This sequence joins TRBV15 and TRBJ1-1; D perhaps matches TRBD1 (5 bases). The germline V and J ends were trimmed by 0 bases and 13 bases, with 24 bases remaining between them. Germline V gene sequence: CDR1 LNHNV, CDR2 YYDKDF (reference sequence). There are 16 residues in the CDR3. In DNA, the CDR3 is TGTGCCACCAGCAGAGACACGAGTAAGGCAGGGCGGTGGGTTTTCTTT. This translates into CATSRDTSKAGRWVFF.

The chain joins TRBV7-8 to TRBJ2-3; D might be TRBD2 (5 bases). Germline CDR1 reads SGHVS; CDR2 reads FQNEAQ. The CDR3 sequence is 15 residues long. The V and J ends lost 5 bases and 6 bases respectively, with 18 bases between them. CDR3: CASSPPIRTGDTQYF. The CDR3 DNA is TGTGCCAGCAGCCCACCCATCCGGACTGGGGATACGCAGTATTTT.

The genes are TRBV5-1 and TRBJ2-5, with 8 bases that match TRBD1. V trimming: 1 base; J trimming: 5 bases; junction bases outside the gene matches: 10. From germline, CDR1 is SGHRS and CDR2 YFSETQ. CDR3 length: 16 residues. Here the CDR3 DNA reads TGCGCCAGCAGCTTGTCCGCAGGGGGCCGAGGGGAGACCCAGTACTTC. As protein: CASSLSAGGRGETQYF.

The J gene is TRBJ1-2, the V gene TRBV18; D is undetermined. This CDR3 has 15 amino acids. V was shortened by 3 bases and J by 0 bases, with 11 bases between the two germline ends. Germline V gene sequence: CDR1 KGHSH, CDR2 LQKENI. The CDR3 reads CASSPGNGANYGYTF. The CDR3 DNA sequence: TGTGCCAGCTCACCCGGGAACGGTGCTAACTATGGCTACACCTTC.

The chain employs TRBV28 and TRBJ2-3, with 9 bases lining up with TRBD2. The germline CDR1 and CDR2 sequences are MDHEN and SYDVKM. The CDR3 runs 15 residues. The junction had 6 bases not matched to a gene; V was cut back by 2 bases and J by 6 bases. CDR3 DNA sequence: TGTGCCAGCAGTTTAGTTGCGGGAGGGGGCGATACGCAGTATTTT. Protein product: CASSLVAGGGDTQYF. Full variable domain (outside the CDR3, taken from reference TRBV28 and TRBJ2-3): DVKVTQSSRYLVKRTGEKVFLECVQDMDHENMFWYRQDPGLGLRLIYFSYDVKMKEKGDIPEGYSVSREKKERFSLILESASTNQTSMYLCASSLVAGGGDTQYFGPGTRLTVL.

The rearrangement uses TRBV11-2 and TRBJ2-7; TRBD1 matches 12 bases. The V gene's germline CDR1 is SGHAT and CDR2 FQNNGV. Losses at the gene ends were 5 bases for V and 3 bases for J; bases not matched to a gene: 11. The CDR3 covers 17 residues. The CDR3 loop reads CASSPGTGGFGFYEQYF. The CDR3, as DNA: TGTGCCAGCAGCCCTGGGACAGGGGGCTTCGGGTTCTACGAGCAGTACTTC.

This rearrangement joins TRBV6-1 to TRBJ1-2, with 9 bases identical to TRBD1. This CDR3 spans 14 amino acids. Per germline, CDR1 MNHNS and CDR2 SASEGT. V shed 4 bases and J 7 bases; nucleotides not matched to a gene: 7. The CDR3 protein is CASSGGQGVSGYTF. The CDR3 DNA reads as TGTGCCAGCAGTGGGGGACAGGGCGTCTCTGGCTACACCTTC.

The genes are TRBV30 and TRBJ2-7, with 10 bases identical to TRBD2. V shed 3 bases, J shed 4 bases, and the junction held 3 bases outside the gene matches. CDR3 length: 13 amino acids. The germline CDR1 and CDR2 sequences are GTSNPN and SVGIG (reference sequence). The CDR3 DNA reads TGTGCCTGGAGAAAGGGACTAGCGTACGAGCAGTACTTC. Translating it yields CAWRKGLAYEQYF.

This clone came up once. The CDR3 sequence is CASSEDLAGAGTQYF. CDR3 in DNA: TGTGCCAGCAGTGAAGACTTAGCGGGAGCAGGGACCCAGTACTTC. This chain joins TRBV6-1 and TRBJ2-5; 9 positions agree with TRBD2. CDR3 length: 15 amino acids. The trim removed 1 base at V and 7 bases at J, leaving 7 bases unmatched. Germline lookup yields CDR1 MNHNS and CDR2 SASEGT.

This chain joins TRBV7-9 and TRBJ2-1; 13 positions agree with TRBD2. Trimming took 5 bases from V and 8 from J; bases not matched to a gene: 9. The CDR3 is made up of 16 amino acids. Germline V gene sequence: CDR1 SEHNR, CDR2 FQNEAQ (reference sequence). CDR3 nucleotide sequence: TGTGCCAGCAGCCGCCAACTAGCGGGAGGGCCGGATGAGCAGTTCTTC. It codes for CASSRQLAGGPDEQFF.

The chain couples TRBV6-1 to TRBJ1-4; no clear D gene. The CDR3 loop spans 13 amino acids. Trimming pared 2 bases from V and 10 bases from J, leaving 11 bases between. CDR1 and CDR2 (germline): MNHNS, SASEGT. This chain's CDR3 is CASSERNNGKLFF. In nucleotides, the CDR3 is TGTGCCAGCAGTGAAAGAAATAACGGAAAACTGTTTTTT.

The rearrangement uses TRBV10-3 and TRBJ2-1; 7 nucleotides align to TRBD2. The germline V gene encodes CDR1 ENHRY and CDR2 SYGVKD. The V segment lost 6 bases and the J segment 2 bases; nucleotides outside the gene matches: 4. The length of the CDR3 is 14 residues. CDR3 in DNA: TGTGCCATCAGGAGAGGGACTACCTACAATGAGCAGTTCTTC. Translation gives CAIRRGTTYNEQFF.

The chain carries TRBV7-9 and TRBJ1-2; 7 nucleotides match TRBD1. The CDR3 runs to 16 residues. CDR1 is SEHNR, CDR2 FQNEAQ, per germline (reference sequence). V lost 5 bases to trimming and J lost 2 bases; unmatched junction nucleotides: 11. The CDR3: CASSPETGQSNYGYTF. The CDR3 coding sequence is TGTGCCAGCAGCCCAGAGACAGGGCAATCGAACTATGGCTACACCTTC. The variable domain in full, completed from reference TRBV7-9 and TRBJ1-2, reads DTGVSQNPRHKITKRGQNVTFRCDPISEHNRLYWYRQTLGQGPEFLTYFQNEAQLEKSRLLSDRFSAERPKGSFSTLEIQRTEQGDSAMYLCASSPETGQSNYGYTFGSGTRLTVV.

The V gene is TRBV27, the J gene TRBJ2-2; TRBD1 agrees at 7 bases. In germline, CDR1 is MNHEY, CDR2 SMNVEV (reference sequence). This CDR3 has 15 residues. Trimming cost V 6 bases and J 0 bases; bases outside gene matches: 4. The CDR3 reads CASRKGGSNTGELFF. In DNA, the CDR3 is TGTGCCAGCAGGAAAGGGGGCTCGAACACCGGGGAGCTGTTTTTT.